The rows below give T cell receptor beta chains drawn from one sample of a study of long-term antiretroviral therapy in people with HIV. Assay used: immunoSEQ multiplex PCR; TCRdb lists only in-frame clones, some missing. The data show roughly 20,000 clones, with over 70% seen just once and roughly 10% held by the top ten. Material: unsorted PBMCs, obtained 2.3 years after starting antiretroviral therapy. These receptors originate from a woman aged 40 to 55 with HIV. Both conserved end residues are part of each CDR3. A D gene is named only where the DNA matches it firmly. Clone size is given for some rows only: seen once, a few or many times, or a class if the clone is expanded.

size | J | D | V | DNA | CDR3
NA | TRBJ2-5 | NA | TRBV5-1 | TGCGCCAGCAGTAGGGCGGAACAAGAGACCCAGTACTTC | CASSRAEQETQYF
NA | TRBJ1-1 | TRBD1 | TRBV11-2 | TGTGCCAGCAGACCACAGGGGGCTAACACTGAAGCTTTCTTT | CASRPQGANTEAFF
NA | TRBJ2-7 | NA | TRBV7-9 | TGTGCCAGCAGCTTAGTCCAGGGACCTTCCTACGAGCAGTACTTC | CASSLVQGPSYEQYF
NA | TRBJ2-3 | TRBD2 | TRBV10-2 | TGCGCCAGCAGAAAGGTAGTGACTAGCGGCACAGATACGCAGTATTTT | CASRKVVTSGTDTQYF
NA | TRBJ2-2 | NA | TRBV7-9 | TGTGCCAGCAGCCCCTTGGCTAGTAGCACCGGGGAGCTGTTTTTT | CASSPLASSTGELFF
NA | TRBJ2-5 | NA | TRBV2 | TGTGCCAGCAGACCCACCCAAGAGACCCAGTACTTC | CASRPTQETQYF
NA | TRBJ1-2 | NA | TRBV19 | TGTGCCAGTAAATTTATAAGGGCAGACGCTCCCTATGGCTACACCTTC | CASKFIRADAPYGYTF
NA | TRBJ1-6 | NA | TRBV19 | TGTGCCAGTAGTATAGACCTCCGAGGGCGTAATTCACCCCTCCACTTT | CASSIDLRGRNSPLHF
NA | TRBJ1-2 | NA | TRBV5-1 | TGCGCCAGCAGCTCCAGGGATGTCTATGGCTACACCTTC | CASSSRDVYGYTF
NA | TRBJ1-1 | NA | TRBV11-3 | TGTGCCAGCAGTCCAGGGGACCTCCCCGAACAAGCTTTCTTT | CASSPGDLPEQAFF
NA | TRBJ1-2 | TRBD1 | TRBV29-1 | TGCAGCGTTGGGACAGGGGCCGGGTATGGCTACACCTTC | CSVGTGAGYGYTF
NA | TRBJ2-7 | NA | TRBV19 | TGTGCCAGTAGTATGGCCAGGGGAGTCTGGAACGAGCAGTACTTC | CASSMARGVWNEQYF
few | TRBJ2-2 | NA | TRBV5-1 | TGCGCCAGCAGCTCTCAGGGGGGAGACACCGGGGAGCTGTTTTTT | CASSSQGGDTGELFF
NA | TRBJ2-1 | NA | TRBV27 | TGTGCCAGCAGTTTAAAGAGGTGGGGCTACAATGAGCAGTTCTTC | CASSLKRWGYNEQFF
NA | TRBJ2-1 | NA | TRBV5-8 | TGTGCCAGCAGCCCACACAATGAGCAGTTCTTC | CASSPHNEQFF
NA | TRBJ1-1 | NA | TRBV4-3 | TGCGCCAGCAGCCAAGGGCGGACTGAAGCTTTCTTT | CASSQGRTEAFF
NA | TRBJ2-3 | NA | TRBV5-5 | TGTGCCAGCAGCTTGGGCTGGGCTGCTGGGGTGGTGGATACGCAGTATTTT | CASSLGWAAGVVDTQYF
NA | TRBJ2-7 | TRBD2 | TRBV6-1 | TGTGCCAGCAGGCGGGGGGGGAAACCCTACGAGCAGTACTTC | CASRRGGKPYEQYF
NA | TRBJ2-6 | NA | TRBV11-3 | TGTGCCAGCAGCAATTCGGTCTCTGGGGCCAACGTCCTGACTTTC | CASSNSVSGANVLTF
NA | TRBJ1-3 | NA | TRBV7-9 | TGTGCCAGCAGCCCCCAAGGGGATTTTGGAAACACCATATATTTT | CASSPQGDFGNTIYF
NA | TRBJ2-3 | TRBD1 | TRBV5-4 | TGTGCCAGCAGCGAACTACAGGGGGTAGGCACAGATACGCAGTATTTT | CASSELQGVGTDTQYF
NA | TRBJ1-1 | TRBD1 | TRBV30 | TGTGCCTGGAGGGGGATCAGGGACAGGAGAGGTGAAGCTTTCTTT | CAWRGIRDRRGEAFF
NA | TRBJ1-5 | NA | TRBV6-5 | TGTGCCAGCAGACCAGGCGTTCAGCCCCAGCATTTT | CASRPGVQPQHF
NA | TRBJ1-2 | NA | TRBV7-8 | TGTGCCAGCAGCTTAGGCACGGCGGCTTCTTACGGCTATGGCTACACCTTC | CASSLGTAASYGYGYTF
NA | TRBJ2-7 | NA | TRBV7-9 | TGTGCCAGCACCCAGGGGAACGACGAGCAGTACTTC | CASTQGNDEQYF
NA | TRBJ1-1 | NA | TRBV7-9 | TGTGCCAGCGCTGGGGGGAACACTGAAGCTTTCTTT | CASAGGNTEAFF
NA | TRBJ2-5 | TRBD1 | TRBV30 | TGTGCCTGGAGTGCCGGACAGGGCACTCGAGAGACCCAGTACTTC | CAWSAGQGTRETQYF
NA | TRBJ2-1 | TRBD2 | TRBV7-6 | TGTGCCAGCAGCTTACCCCCCGGAGCGGGAGACCCCAATGAGCAGTTCTTC | CASSLPPGAGDPNEQFF
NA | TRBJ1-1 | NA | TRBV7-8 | TGTGCCAGCAGTTATATTACAGCGGGGTTTGAGAACACTGAAGCTTTCTTT | CASSYITAGFENTEAFF
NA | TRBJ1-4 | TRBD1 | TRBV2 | TGTGCCAGCAGTAGGGACAGGAATGAAAAACTGTTTTTT | CASSRDRNEKLFF
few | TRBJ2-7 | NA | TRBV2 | TGTGCCAGCAGTGGGTTGAGTCCCGAGCAGTACTTC | CASSGLSPEQYF
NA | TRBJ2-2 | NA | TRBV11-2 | TGTGCCAGCACCCACCAGCTCCCTAGTAACACCGGGGAGCTGTTTTTT | CASTHQLPSNTGELFF
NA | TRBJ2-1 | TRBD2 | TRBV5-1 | TGCGCCAGCTCCTGGGGGGGGAATGGGAATGAGCAGTTCTTC | CASSWGGNGNEQFF